This T cell receptor beta chain was documented in a study of T cell responses to AZD1222 COVID-19 vaccine. Study-wide context: Pooling covered second doses at about 4 or about 12 weeks. Study conclusions and caveats: White British people made up most donors, females outnumbered males, and clonal diversity was possibly underestimated.

Trimming took off 4 bases at V and 3 bases at J, with 7 bases between the two ends. The V gene's germline CDR1 is SGHRS and CDR2 YFSETQ. There are 12 residues in the CDR3. Concerning this clone: Antigen specificity is unknown.

The table came from immunoSEQ multiplex PCR; TCRdb's copy has only in-frame clones and leaves some out. The top ten clones hold roughly a tenth of a sample with approximately 190,000 clones, 94% of them seen once. The source material was peripheral blood, sampled on day 0 of AZD1222 vaccination. J is TRBJ1-2 and V is TRBV5-1; D is perhaps TRBD1 (6 bases). The source is an adult in good health. The CDR3 reads CASSRTDYGYTF. CDR3 coding DNA: TGCGCCAGCAGCAGGACAGACTATGGCTACACCTTC. The full variable domain, rest sourced from reference TRBV5-1 and TRBJ1-2, is KAGVTQTPRYLIKTRGQQVTLSCSPISGHRSVSWYQQTPGQGLQFLFEYFSETQRNKGNFPGRFSGRQFSNSRSEMNVSTLELGDSALYLCASSRTDYGYTFGSGTRLTVV.